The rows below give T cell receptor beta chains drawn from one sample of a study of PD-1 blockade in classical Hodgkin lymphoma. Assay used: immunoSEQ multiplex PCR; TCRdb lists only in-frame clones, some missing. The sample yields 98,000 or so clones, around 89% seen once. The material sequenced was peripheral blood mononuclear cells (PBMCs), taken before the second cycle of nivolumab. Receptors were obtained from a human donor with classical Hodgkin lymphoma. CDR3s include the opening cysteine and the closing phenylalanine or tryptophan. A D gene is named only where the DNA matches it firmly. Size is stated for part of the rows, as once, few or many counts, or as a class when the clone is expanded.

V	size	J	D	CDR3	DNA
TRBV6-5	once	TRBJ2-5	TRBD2	CASSRHTSGGETQYF	TGTGCCAGCAGTCGCCACACTAGCGGCGGGGAGACCCAGTACTTC
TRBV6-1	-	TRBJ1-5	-	CASSLTAYQPQHF	TGTGCCAGCAGTCTGACTGCCTATCAGCCCCAGCATTTT
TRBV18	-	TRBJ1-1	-	CASSPRGATEAFF	TGTGCCAGCTCACCCCGAGGGGCCACTGAAGCTTTCTTT
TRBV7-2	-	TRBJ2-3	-	CASSSRTTNTQYF	TGTGCCAGCAGCTCTCGGACCACGAATACGCAGTATTTT
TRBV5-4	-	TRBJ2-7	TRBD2	CASSLATSGAYEQYF	TGTGCCAGCAGCTTGGCAACTAGCGGTGCCTACGAGCAGTACTTC
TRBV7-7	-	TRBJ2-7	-	CASSLKGTGPPYEQYF	TGTGCTAGCAGCTTAAAAGGGACTGGACCTCCCTACGAGCAGTACTTC
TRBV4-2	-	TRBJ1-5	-	CASSQDLGAGAVQPQHF	TGTGCCAGCAGCCAAGACTTAGGAGCAGGGGCGGTTCAGCCCCAGCATTTT
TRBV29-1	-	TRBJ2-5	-	CSALRRGQETQYF	TGCAGCGCTCTAAGGAGGGGTCAGGAGACCCAGTACTTC
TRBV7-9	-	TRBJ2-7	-	CASSLYLGSSYEQYF	TGTGCCAGCAGCTTATATTTGGGCAGCTCCTACGAGCAGTACTTC
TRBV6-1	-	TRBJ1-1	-	CASSEPLLNTEAFF	TGTGCCAGCAGTGAACCGCTTTTGAACACTGAAGCTTTCTTT
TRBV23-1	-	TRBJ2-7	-	CASSQSAPGIWAYEQYF	TGCGCCAGCAGTCAATCAGCGCCGGGTATCTGGGCATACGAGCAGTACTTC
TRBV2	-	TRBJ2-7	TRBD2	CASSEARSGSGEQYF	TGTGCCAGCAGTGAAGCGCGGAGCGGGAGTGGGGAGCAGTACTTC
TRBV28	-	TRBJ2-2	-	CASRRLAWNTGELFF	TGTGCCAGCAGGAGGCTAGCGTGGAACACCGGGGAGCTGTTTTTT
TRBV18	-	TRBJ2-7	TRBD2	CASSPSAGEPYEQYF	TGTGCCAGCTCACCATCGGCGGGGGAACCCTACGAGCAGTACTTC
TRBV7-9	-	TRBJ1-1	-	CASSFSITEAFF	TGTGCCAGCAGCTTTTCTATTACAGAAGCTTTCTTT
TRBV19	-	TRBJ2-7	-	CASSLALSTSANEQYF	TGTGCCAGTAGTCTGGCCCTCTCGACTAGTGCGAACGAGCAGTACTTC
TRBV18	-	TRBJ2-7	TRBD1	CASSELQGAEYEQYF	TGTGCCAGCTCAGAGCTACAGGGGGCGGAGTACGAGCAGTACTTC
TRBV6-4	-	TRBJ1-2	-	CASSDGTIPYGYTF	TGTGCCAGCAGTGATGGGACAATTCCCTATGGCTACACCTTC
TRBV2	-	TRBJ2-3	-	CANLRGARTDTQYF	TGTGCCAACCTTCGTGGGGCTCGCACAGATACGCAGTATTTT
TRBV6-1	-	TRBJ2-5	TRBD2	CASGEAGDLETQYF	TGTGCCAGCGGCGAAGCGGGAGACTTAGAGACCCAGTACTTC
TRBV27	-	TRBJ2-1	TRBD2	CAARTSGRLGEQFF	TGTGCCGCAAGGACTAGCGGGAGACTCGGTGAGCAGTTCTTC
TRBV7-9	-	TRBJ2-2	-	CASSFGQANTGELFF	TGTGCCAGCAGCTTTGGTCAGGCGAACACCGGGGAGCTGTTTTTT
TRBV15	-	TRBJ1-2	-	CATSRVQVYGYTF	TGTGCCACCAGCAGAGTGCAGGTCTATGGTTACACCTTC
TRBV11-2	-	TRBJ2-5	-	CASSLDRAGLETQYF	TGTGCCAGCAGCTTAGATCGGGCAGGGCTAGAGACCCAGTACTTC
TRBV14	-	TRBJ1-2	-	CASSQAPIKWAGYGYTF	TGTGCCAGCAGCCAAGCTCCGATAAAATGGGCGGGCTATGGCTACACCTTC
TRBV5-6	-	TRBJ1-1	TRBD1	CASSLGMTGRTEAFF	TGTGCCAGCAGCTTGGGGATGACAGGGCGTACTGAAGCTTTCTTT
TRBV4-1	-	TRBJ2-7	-	CASSQGLTGPNYEQYF	TGCGCCAGCAGCCAAGGGCTGACAGGACCGAACTACGAGCAGTACTTC
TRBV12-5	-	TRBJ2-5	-	CASGQGQQETQYF	TGTGCTAGTGGACAAGGACAGCAAGAGACCCAGTACTTC
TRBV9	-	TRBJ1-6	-	CASSVGVGNSPLHF	TGTGCCAGCAGCGTTGGGGTAGGGAATTCACCCCTCCACTTT
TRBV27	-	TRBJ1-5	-	CASSTQGRQPQHF	TGTGCCAGCAGTACACAGGGCCGTCAGCCCCAGCATTTT
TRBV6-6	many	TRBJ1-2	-	CASHPGDYGYTF	TGTGCCAGCCATCCAGGGGACTATGGCTACACCTTC
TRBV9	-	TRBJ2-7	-	CASSPKVGDYEQYF	TGTGCCAGCAGCCCCAAAGTCGGAGACTACGAGCAGTACTTC
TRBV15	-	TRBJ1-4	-	CATGGWGNEKLFF	TGTGCCACCGGGGGATGGGGGAATGAAAAACTGTTTTTT
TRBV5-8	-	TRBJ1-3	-	CASSLERTTVSGNTIYF	TGTGCCAGCAGCTTGGAGAGGACAACTGTCTCTGGAAACACCATATATTTT
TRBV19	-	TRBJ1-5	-	CASSLKGRVNQPQHF	TGTGCCAGTAGCCTAAAGGGCAGAGTCAATCAGCCCCAGCATTTT
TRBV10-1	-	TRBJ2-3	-	CASNGQPTDTQYF	TGCGCCAGCAACGGACAACCCACAGATACGCAGTATTTT
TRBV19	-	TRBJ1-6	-	CASSIGQKNSPLHF	TGTGCCAGTAGTATTGGGCAGAAGAATTCACCCCTCCACTTT
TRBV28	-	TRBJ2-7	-	CASSFLNSYEQYF	TGTGCCAGCAGTTTCCTAAACTCCTACGAGCAGTACTTC
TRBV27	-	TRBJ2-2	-	CASRRLDPGELFF	TGTGCCAGCAGGCGCCTAGACCCCGGGGAGCTGTTTTTT
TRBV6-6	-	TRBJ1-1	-	CASSYSLGGTEAFF	TGTGCCAGCAGTTACTCGCTAGGGGGGACTGAAGCTTTCTTT
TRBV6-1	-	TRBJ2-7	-	CASRASGIDYEQYF	TGTGCCAGCAGGGCTAGTGGTATCGACTACGAGCAGTACTTC
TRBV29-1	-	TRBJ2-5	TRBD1	CSVAPGTGIGAQYF	TGCAGCGTTGCCCCCGGGACAGGGATTGGTGCCCAGTACTTC
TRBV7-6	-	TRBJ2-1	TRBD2	CASSFRPGLADDNEQFF	TGTGCCAGCAGCTTTCGCCCGGGACTAGCGGATGACAATGAGCAGTTCTTC
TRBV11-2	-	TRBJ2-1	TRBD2	CASSQGLAGGTLGQFF	TGTGCCAGCAGCCAAGGACTAGCGGGAGGAACCTTGGGGCAGTTCTTC